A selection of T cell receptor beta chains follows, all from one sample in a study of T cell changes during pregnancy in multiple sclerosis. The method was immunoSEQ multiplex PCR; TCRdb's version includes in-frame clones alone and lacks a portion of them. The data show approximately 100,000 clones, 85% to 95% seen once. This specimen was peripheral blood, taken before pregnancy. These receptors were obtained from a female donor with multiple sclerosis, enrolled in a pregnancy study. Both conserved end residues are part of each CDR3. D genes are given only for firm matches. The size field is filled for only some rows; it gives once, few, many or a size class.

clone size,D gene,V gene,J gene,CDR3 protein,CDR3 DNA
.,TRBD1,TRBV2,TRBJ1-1,CASSEKGALNTEAFF,TGTGCCAGCAGTGAAAAGGGGGCGTTGAACACTGAAGCTTTCTTT
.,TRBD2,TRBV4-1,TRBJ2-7,CASSQNSGGTYEQYF,TGCGCCAGCAGCCAAAATAGCGGGGGAACGTACGAGCAGTACTTC
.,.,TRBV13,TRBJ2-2,CASSFGSSNTGELFF,TGTGCCAGCAGCTTTGGCAGTTCGAACACCGGGGAGCTGTTTTTT
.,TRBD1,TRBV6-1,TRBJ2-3,CASSAEGAPTDTQYF,TGTGCCAGCAGTGCCGAGGGGGCCCCCACAGATACGCAGTATTTT
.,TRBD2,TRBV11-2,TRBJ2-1,CASSGMTGGVNEQFF,TGTGCCAGCAGCGGGATGACCGGGGGGGTCAATGAGCAGTTCTTC
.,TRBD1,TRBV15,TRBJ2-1,CATSARDSGHNEQFF,TGTGCCACCAGCGCCCGGGACAGTGGGCACAATGAGCAGTTCTTC
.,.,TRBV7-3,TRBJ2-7,CASSLGGGAYEQYF,TGTGCCAGCAGCTTGGGAGGGGGGGCCTACGAGCAGTACTTC
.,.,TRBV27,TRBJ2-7,CASSLSNPRTSYEQYF,TGTGCCAGCAGTTTATCGAATCCACGAACTTCCTACGAGCAGTACTTC
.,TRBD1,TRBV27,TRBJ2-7,CASSSLDRGDEQYF,TGTGCCAGCAGTTCCCTCGACAGGGGGGACGAGCAGTACTTC
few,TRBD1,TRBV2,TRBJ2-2,CASTVWAGGSSGELFF,TGTGCCAGCACAGTGTGGGCAGGGGGATCATCCGGGGAGCTGTTTTTT
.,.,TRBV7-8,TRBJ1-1,CASSLAYRETEAFF,TGTGCCAGCAGCTTAGCGTACAGGGAAACTGAAGCTTTCTTT
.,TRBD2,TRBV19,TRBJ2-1,CASSQLTSGPEWGLRQEQFF,TGTGCCAGTAGTCAACTTACTAGCGGGCCTGAGTGGGGGCTTCGTCAGGAGCAGTTCTTC
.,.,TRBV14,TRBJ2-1,CASSQGPWGEGEQFF,TGTGCCAGCAGCCAAGGTCCTTGGGGGGAAGGGGAGCAGTTCTTC
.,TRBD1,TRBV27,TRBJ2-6,CASSKTQGAGGANVLTF,TGTGCCAGCAGTAAAACACAGGGGGCAGGAGGGGCCAACGTCCTGACTTTC
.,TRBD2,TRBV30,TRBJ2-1,CAWSPGLAGVDEQFF,TGTGCCTGGAGTCCTGGACTAGCGGGAGTAGATGAGCAGTTCTTC
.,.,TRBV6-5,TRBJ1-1,CASSYSLGREEAFF,TGTGCCAGCAGTTACTCGTTAGGCAGGGAGGAGGCTTTCTTT
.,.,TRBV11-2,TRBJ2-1,CASSRGTPPEQFF,TGTGCCAGCAGCCGAGGGACACCGCCTGAGCAGTTCTTC
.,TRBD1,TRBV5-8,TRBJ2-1,CASSSGTGNFYNEQFF,TGTGCCAGCAGCTCGGGGACAGGCAATTTCTACAATGAGCAGTTCTTC
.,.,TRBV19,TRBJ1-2,CASSISGMGNYGYTF,TGTGCCAGTAGTATATCGGGGATGGGGAACTATGGCTACACCTTC
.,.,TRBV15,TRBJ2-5,CATSITQGPETQYF,TGTGCCACCAGCATAACACAGGGTCCGGAGACCCAGTACTTC
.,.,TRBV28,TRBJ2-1,CASTVYNEQFF,TGTGCCAGCACTGTTTACAATGAGCAGTTCTTC
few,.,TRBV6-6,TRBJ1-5,CASRPWERSNQPQHF,TGTGCCAGCAGACCCTGGGAGAGGAGCAATCAGCCCCAGCATTTT
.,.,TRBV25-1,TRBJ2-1,CASSESSLQGLHNEQFF,TGTGCCAGCAGTGAATCCTCGTTACAGGGTTTGCACAATGAGCAGTTCTTC
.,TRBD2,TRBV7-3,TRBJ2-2,CASSLRGSRVTGELFF,TGTGCCAGCAGCTTACGCGGGAGCAGGGTTACCGGGGAGCTGTTTTTT
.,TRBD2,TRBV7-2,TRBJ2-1,CASTISGGAYNEQFF,TGTGCCAGCACCATCAGCGGGGGGGCGTACAATGAGCAGTTCTTC
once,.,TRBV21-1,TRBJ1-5,CASTPGQGSEQPQHF,TGTGCCAGCACACCGGGACAGGGGAGTGAGCAGCCCCAGCATTTT
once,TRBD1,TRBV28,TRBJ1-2,CASSSWTGRGYGYTF,TGTGCCAGCAGTTCTTGGACAGGGCGGGGCTATGGCTACACCTTC
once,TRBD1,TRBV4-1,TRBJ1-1,CASSQVGVYRGKNTEAFF,TGCGCCAGCAGCCAAGTGGGGGTATACAGGGGGAAGAACACTGAAGCTTTCTTT
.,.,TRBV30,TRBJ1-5,CAWSVQQNQPQHF,TGTGCCTGGAGTGTACAGCAGAATCAGCCCCAGCATTTT
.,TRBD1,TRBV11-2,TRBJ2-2,CASSFRRGQGNTGELFF,TGTGCCAGCAGCTTCCGCAGGGGACAGGGGAACACCGGGGAGCTGTTTTTT
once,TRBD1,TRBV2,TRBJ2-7,CASRFRQGQNYEQYF,TGTGCCAGCAGATTCCGACAGGGGCAAAACTACGAGCAGTACTTC
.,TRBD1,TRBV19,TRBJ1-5,CATDRGAPNQPQHF,TGTGCCACCGACAGGGGAGCCCCTAATCAGCCCCAGCATTTT
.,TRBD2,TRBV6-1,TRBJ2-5,CASSGAVAGAFQETQYF,TGTGCCAGCAGTGGAGCCGTAGCGGGAGCGTTCCAAGAGACCCAGTACTTC
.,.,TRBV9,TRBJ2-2,CASSHPNWGQHTGELFF,TGTGCCAGCAGCCATCCTAATTGGGGACAACACACCGGGGAGCTGTTTTTT
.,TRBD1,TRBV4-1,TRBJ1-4,CASSSTGGKEKLFF,TGCGCCAGCAGTTCGACAGGGGGAAAGGAAAAACTGTTTTTT
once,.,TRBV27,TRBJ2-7,CASRTDTPHYEQYF,TGTGCCAGCAGAACCGATACACCCCACTACGAGCAGTACTTC
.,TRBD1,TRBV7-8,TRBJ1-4,CASSGRQGGNEKLFF,TGTGCCAGCAGCGGCCGACAGGGGGGTAATGAAAAACTGTTTTTT
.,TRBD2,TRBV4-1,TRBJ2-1,CASSPRLAGGPSSYNEQFF,TGCGCCAGCAGCCCCCGACTAGCGGGAGGCCCTAGCTCCTACAATGAGCAGTTCTTC
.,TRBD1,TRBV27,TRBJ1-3,CASRKGQGAGGNTIYF,TGTGCCAGCAGAAAGGGACAGGGGGCTGGAGGAAACACCATATATTTT
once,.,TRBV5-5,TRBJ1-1,CASSLEGVVNTEAFF,TGTGCCAGCAGCTTGGAGGGGGTGGTGAACACTGAAGCTTTCTTT
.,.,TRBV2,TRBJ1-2,CASSGGRGIGGYTF,TGTGCCAGCAGTGGCGGGCGGGGGATTGGGGGCTACACCTTC
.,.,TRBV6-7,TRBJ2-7,CASSYRRVRYEQYF,TGTGCCAGCAGTTACCGCAGGGTTAGGTACGAGCAGTACTTC
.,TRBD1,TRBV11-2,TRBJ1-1,CASSSLGQENTEAFF,TGTGCCAGCAGCAGTTTAGGACAGGAGAACACTGAAGCTTTCTTT
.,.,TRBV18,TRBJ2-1,CASSPPWGDNEQFF,TGTGCCAGCTCACCGCCCTGGGGCGACAATGAGCAGTTCTTC
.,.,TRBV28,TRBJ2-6,CASSLSGDGANVLTF,TGTGCCAGCAGTTTATCGGGGGACGGGGCCAACGTCCTGACTTTC
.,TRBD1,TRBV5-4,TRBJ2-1,CASSPGQGRDEQFF,TGTGCCAGCAGCCCCGGACAGGGGAGAGATGAGCAGTTCTTC
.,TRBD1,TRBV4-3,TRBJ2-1,CASSQVSGGNNEQFF,TGCGCCAGCAGCCAAGTCTCAGGGGGCAACAATGAGCAGTTCTTC
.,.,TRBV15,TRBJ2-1,CATSRKSGNEQFF,TGTGCCACCAGCAGGAAGAGTGGCAATGAGCAGTTCTTC
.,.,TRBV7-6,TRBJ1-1,CASTQDWNTEAFF,TGTGCCAGCACCCAGGACTGGAACACTGAAGCTTTCTTT
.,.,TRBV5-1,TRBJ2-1,CASSNDGTTYNEQFF,TGCGCCAGCAGTAACGACGGGACAACCTACAATGAGCAGTTCTTC
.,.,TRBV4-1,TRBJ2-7,CASSQDREQYF,TGCGCCAGCAGCCAAGACAGAGAGCAGTACTTC
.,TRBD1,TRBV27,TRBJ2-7,CASSFQNRGTGEQYF,TGTGCCAGCAGTTTCCAGAACAGGGGGACGGGCGAGCAGTACTTC
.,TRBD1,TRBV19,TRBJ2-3,CASSPGTVTDTQYF,TGTGCCAGTAGCCCGGGGACAGTCACAGATACGCAGTATTTT
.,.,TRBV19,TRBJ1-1,CASKGDYNTEAFF,TGTGCCAGTAAGGGAGACTATAACACTGAAGCTTTCTTT
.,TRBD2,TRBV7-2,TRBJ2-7,CASSVGLAEQYF,TGTGCCAGCAGCGTCGGACTAGCGGAGCAGTACTTC
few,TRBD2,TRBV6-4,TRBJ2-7,CASSEREGSYEQYF,TGTGCCAGCAGTGAGCGGGAGGGCTCCTACGAGCAGTACTTC
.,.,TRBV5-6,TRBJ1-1,CASSFSSWETEAFF,TGTGCCAGCAGCTTCTCCAGTTGGGAGACTGAAGCTTTCTTT